Described below is a single TCR beta chain sequence and its context. The antigen is undetermined. This specimen comes from a study of shared clonotypes between healthy human individuals. The assay was run at deep level. Several immunoSEQ plates held equal portions of the genomic DNA taken from each subset. This table comes from immunoSEQ multiplex PCR, and its TCRdb copy is limited to in-frame clones, with some not included. The sample shows 1.4 million or so clones, 98% of them seen only once. Study-wide results and caveats: Sequencing of the sorted subsets was shown by rarefaction to be incomplete despite large depth. All-four-donor shared clonotypes had higher generation probabilities than non-shared clonotypes did.

Per the germline V gene, CDR1 is SGHDN and CDR2 is FVKESK. V was shortened by 1 base and J by 9 bases, with 10 bases between the two germline ends. The CDR3 extends over 13 amino acids. The clonotype was recovered from a man younger than 45 in good health. The J gene is TRBJ2-4, the V gene TRBV14; D not resolved. The sample taken for sequencing was naive CD4+ T cells sorted from blood. Subset meaning: CD45RA+ positively selected. In nucleotides, the CDR3 is TGTGCCAGCAGCCAAGGACCGGGCGGCATTCAGTACTTC. Translating it yields CASSQGPGGIQYF.